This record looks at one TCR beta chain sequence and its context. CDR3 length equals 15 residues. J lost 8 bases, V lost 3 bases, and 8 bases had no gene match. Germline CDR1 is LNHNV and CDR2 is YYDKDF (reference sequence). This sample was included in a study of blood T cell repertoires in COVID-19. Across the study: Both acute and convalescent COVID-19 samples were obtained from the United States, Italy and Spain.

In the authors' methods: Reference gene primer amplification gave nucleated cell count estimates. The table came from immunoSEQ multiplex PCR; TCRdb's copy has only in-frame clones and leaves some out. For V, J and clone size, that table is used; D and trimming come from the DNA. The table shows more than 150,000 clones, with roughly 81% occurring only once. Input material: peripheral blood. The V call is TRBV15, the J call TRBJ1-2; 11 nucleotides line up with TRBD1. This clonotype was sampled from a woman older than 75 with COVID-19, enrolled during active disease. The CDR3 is CATSSHRTGGDGYTF. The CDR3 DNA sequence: TGTGCCACCAGCAGCCACCGGACAGGGGGCGACGGCTACACCTTC.